Below are 14 T cell receptor beta chains sequenced from a single sample in a study of T cell changes during pregnancy in multiple sclerosis. The data were produced by immunoSEQ multiplex PCR, yet TCRdb's version contains in-frame clones alone and is incomplete. The sample lists around 30,000 clones; about nine tenths were seen once. The specimen was CD8+ T cells from peripheral blood mononuclear cells, collected before pregnancy. The receptors shown here come from a female donor with multiple sclerosis, enrolled in a pregnancy study.

V usage is TRBV7-3 and J usage is TRBJ2-7; TRBD2 agrees at 7 bases. Germline trimming cut 1 base from V and 0 bases from J; bases unmatched to any gene: 3. This CDR3 spans 15 amino acids. Germline V gives CDR1 SGHTA, CDR2 FQGTGA. This CDR3 is CASSLIGGGSYEQYF. CDR3 bases: TGTGCCAGCAGCTTAATCGGCGGGGGCTCCTACGAGCAGTACTTC.

The gene calls are TRBV9 and TRBJ2-1; 7 nucleotides agree with TRBD2. The CDR3 has 13 residues. CDR1 is SGDLS and CDR2 is YYNGEE in the germline V gene. The V and J ends lost 4 bases and 10 bases, in that order; junction bases with no gene match: 8. The DNA for the CDR3 is TGTGCCAGCAGCCTACGGGACTACCACGAGCAGTTCTTC. Translated, it gives CASSLRDYHEQFF.

The chain combines TRBV7-2 with TRBJ2-7, with D possibly matching TRBD2 (5 bases). This CDR3 is built from 13 residues. Germline CDR1 reads SGHTA; CDR2 reads FQGNSA. Trimming pared 5 bases from V and 6 bases from J, leaving 14 bases between. The CDR3 coding sequence is TGTGCCAGCAGCGGAAGCGGCAGCCTCGAGCAGTACTTC. Protein product: CASSGSGSLEQYF. Supplemented by reference TRBV7-2 and TRBJ2-7, the full variable domain reads GAGVSQSPSNKVTEKGKDVELRCDPISGHTALYWYRQSLGQGLEFLIYFQGNSAPDKSGLPSDRFSAERTGGSVSTLTIQRTQQEDSAVYLCASSGSGSLEQYFGPGTRLTVT.

This clone is a singleton in its sample. The chain is built from TRBV15 and TRBJ2-1, with D perhaps matching TRBD2 (6 bases). Per the germline V gene, CDR1 is LNHNV and CDR2 is YYDKDF (reference sequence). This CDR3 has 17 residues. The germline V and J ends were trimmed by 2 bases and 8 bases, with 22 bases remaining between them. CDR3: CATSRTTGLDRDHEQFF. For the CDR3, the DNA is TGTGCCACCAGCAGAACCACGGGACTCGATCGTGACCATGAGCAGTTCTTC. Variable domain in full (rest from reference TRBV15 and TRBJ2-1): DAMVIQNPRYQVTQFGKPVTLSCSQTLNHNVMYWYQQKSSQAPKLLFHYYDKDFNNEADTPDNFQSRRPNTSFCFLDIRSPGLGDTAMYLCATSRTTGLDRDHEQFFGPGTRLTVL.

This chain links TRBV5-5 with TRBJ2-5; D gene ambiguous. The CDR3 covers 14 residues. Trimming left V 0 bases short and J 0 bases short, with 6 bases between. CDR1 and CDR2 from the germline V gene are SGHKS and YYEKEE (reference sequence). The CDR3 DNA sequence: TGTGCCAGCAGCTTGGACGGGTACCAAGAGACCCAGTACTTC. Protein product: CASSLDGYQETQYF.

The rearrangement joins TRBV4-3 to TRBJ2-7; 8 nucleotides agree with TRBD2. Trimming at V came to 0 bases and at J to 6 bases, leaving 7 bases not matched to a gene. CDR3 length equals 15 residues. Germline V gene data show CDR1 as LGHNA and CDR2 as YSLEER. Here the CDR3 DNA reads TGCGCCAGCAGCCAAGATGGGACTAGAGGCGCCGAGCAGTACTTC. This encodes CASSQDGTRGAEQYF.

This clone has only one observation. The gene calls are TRBV13 and TRBJ2-7, with unresolved D. With 0 bases removed from V and 4 bases from J, the gap between germline ends came to 4 bases. The CDR3 extends over 12 amino acids. The germline CDR1 and CDR2 sequences are PRHDT and FYEKMQ (reference sequence). CDR3: CASSLGQYEQYF. The DNA for the CDR3 is TGTGCCAGCAGCTTAGGACAATACGAGCAGTACTTC.

The chain links TRBV5-1 to TRBJ1-2, with a tentative D call TRBD1 (5 bases). The CDR3 consists of 16 residues. V was pared by 0 bases and J by 4 bases, with 16 bases between. From germline, CDR1 is SGHRS and CDR2 YFSETQ. The CDR3 is CASSLVLAGQGYGYTF. In DNA, the CDR3 is TGCGCCAGCAGCTTGGTTTTGGCAGGGCAGGGCTATGGCTACACCTTC.

The chain joins TRBV6-6 to TRBJ2-1, with TRBD2 as a possible D gene (6 bases). V lost 3 bases and J 8 bases, leaving 11 bases between the germline ends. The CDR3 contains 13 residues. The germline V gene has CDR1 MNHNY and CDR2 SVGAGI (reference sequence). CDR3 nucleotide sequence: TGTGCCAGCAGTTATAGGAGGGTCGATGAGCAGTTCTTC. It codes for CASSYRRVDEQFF.

This clone came up a few times. The chain has TRBV29-1 and TRBJ2-1, with 10 bases identical to TRBD2. The length of the CDR3 is 15 residues. Trimming cost V 0 bases and J 6 bases; bases outside gene matches: 5. CDR1 is SQVTM, CDR2 ANQGSEA, per germline. The CDR3 DNA is TGCAGCGTTGAAGAGGGTCCTAGCGGGAGCAATGAGCAGTTCTTC. Amino acids: CSVEEGPSGSNEQFF.

The table lists this clone with a count of one. The chain combines TRBV5-1 with TRBJ1-1, with 7 bases aligning to TRBD1. Per the germline V gene, CDR1 is SGHRS and CDR2 is YFSETQ. The CDR3 has 12 amino acids. Germline trimming cut 3 bases from V and 7 bases from J; bases unmatched to any gene: 3. The CDR3 spells CASSSQGGEAFF. CDR3 nucleotides: TGCGCCAGCAGCTCCCAGGGGGGTGAAGCTTTCTTT.

The gene calls are TRBV6-6 and TRBJ2-1, with 7 bases fitting TRBD1. Germline CDR1 is MNHNY and CDR2 is SVGAGI (reference sequence). This CDR3 contains 16 residues. V was clipped by 0 bases and J by 0 bases; unmatched bases: 2. Here the CDR3 reads CASSYSDRSSYNEQFF. The DNA for the CDR3 is TGTGCCAGCAGTTACTCGGACAGGAGCTCCTACAATGAGCAGTTCTTC.

The genes are TRBV7-9 and TRBJ2-1; 9 bases match TRBD2. From germline, CDR1 is SEHNR and CDR2 FQNEAQ (reference sequence). Trimming at V came to 1 base and at J to 4 bases, leaving 8 bases not matched to a gene. CDR3 length: 17 residues. The CDR3 DNA sequence: TGTGCCAGCAGCTTAGATAAGGCGGGAGGGATTTACAATGAGCAGTTCTTC. Protein sequence: CASSLDKAGGIYNEQFF.

This clone was recorded only once. The V and J genes are TRBV28 and TRBJ2-7; possible D gene TRBD1, 5 bases. V lost 2 bases and J 3 bases, leaving 8 bases between the germline ends. The germline V gene encodes CDR1 MDHEN and CDR2 SYDVKM. CDR3 length: 13 amino acids. The CDR3 sequence: CASSLVQDYEQYF. CDR3 sequence (DNA): TGTGCCAGCAGTTTAGTACAGGACTACGAGCAGTACTTC.